What follows describes a single TCR beta chain. In the PCR, 60 Vbeta and 13 Jbeta primers were used. Repertoires were generated with immunoSEQ multiplex PCR, while TCRdb's copy carries only in-frame clones and drops some. Altogether about 50,000 clones are present, over 60% being singletons, with the ten largest covering approximately 10%. This entry belongs to a study of cytomegalovirus exposure and HLA in healthy donors. The clonotype was recovered from a woman aged 45-65 years in good health and CMV-seronegative. The material sequenced was PBMCs.

CDR3 DNA: TGTGCCAGCAGCCCAGGTGGCCGGGATAGCAATCAGCCCCAGCATTTT. It translates to CASSPGGRDSNQPQHF. The rearrangement links TRBV28 to TRBJ1-5; D uncertain. Germline lookup yields CDR1 MDHEN and CDR2 SYDVKM. This CDR3 is 16 amino acids long. Trimming pared 6 bases from V and 0 bases from J, leaving 15 bases between. The full variable domain, rest sourced from reference TRBV28 and TRBJ1-5, is DVKVTQSSRYLVKRTGEKVFLECVQDMDHENMFWYRQDPGLGLRLIYFSYDVKMKEKGDIPEGYSVSREKKERFSLILESASTNQTSMYLCASSPGGRDSNQPQHFGDGTRLSIL.